Each of the 30 T cell receptor beta chains below was sequenced from the same sample in a study of blood T cell repertoires in COVID-19. The repertoire was sequenced with immunoSEQ multiplex PCR; TCRdb's copy has only in-frame clones and lacks some. The sample has about 350,000 clones; 91% are singletons. The source material was peripheral blood. The receptors were sampled from a young woman who had recovered from COVID-19.

This chain uses TRBV28 with TRBJ1-1, with a possible D match to TRBD1 (6 bases). There are 14 residues in the CDR3. Germline CDR1 and CDR2: MDHEN and SYDVKM. V lost 3 bases and J lost 1, with 9 bases in between. The CDR3 DNA is TGTGCCAGCAGTTTTTACAGGGCGAACACTGAAGCTTTCTTT. This encodes CASSFYRANTEAFF.

This clone was recorded only once. The chain recombines TRBV6-5 with TRBJ1-1; possibly TRBD1 for D (5 bases). Trimming pared 0 bases from V and 4 bases from J, leaving 12 bases between. Germline loops: CDR1 MNHEY, CDR2 SVGAGI. This CDR3 region has 15 residues. CDR3 bases: TGTGCCAGCAGTTACTCTGACAGAGTAAGCACTGAAGCTTTCTTT. Its translation is CASSYSDRVSTEAFF.

V gene TRBV28 combines with J gene TRBJ2-1; D is possibly TRBD2 (6 bases). The germline V and J ends were trimmed by 5 bases and 9 bases, with 17 bases remaining between them. The CDR3 totals 14 residues. From germline, CDR1 is MDHEN and CDR2 SYDVKM. The CDR3 sequence is CASSPFRDSGEQFF. CDR3 DNA: TGTGCCAGCAGTCCGTTTAGGGACTCTGGTGAGCAGTTCTTC.

This sequence joins TRBV4-1 and TRBJ1-2; the match to TRBD1 covers 10 bases. The junction had 10 bases not matched to a gene; V was cut back by 0 bases and J by 3 bases. Germline values: CDR1 MGHRA, CDR2 YSYEKL. The CDR3 extends over 18 amino acids. The CDR3, as DNA: TGCGCCAGCAGCCAAGATCATGGGACAGGGGTCCTACACTATGGCTACACCTTC. It translates to CASSQDHGTGVLHYGYTF.

This clone was found once. The V and J genes are TRBV30 and TRBJ2-1; D is uncertain. V shed 1 base and J shed 10 bases, with 8 bases lying between them. Germline V gives CDR1 GTSNPN, CDR2 SVGIG (reference sequence). CDR3 length: 11 residues. CDR3 residues: CAWSAFREQFF. As DNA, the CDR3 is TGTGCCTGGAGTGCTTTCAGGGAGCAGTTCTTC. Variable domain in full (rest from reference TRBV30 and TRBJ2-1): SQTIHQWPATLVQPVGSPLSLECTVEGTSNPNLYWYRQAAGRGLQLLFYSVGIGQISSEVPQNLSASRPQDRQFILSSKKLLLSDSGFYLCAWSAFREQFFGPGTRLTVL.

The chain couples TRBV5-6 to TRBJ2-1; a weak D match, TRBD2 (6 bases). The CDR3 loop spans 15 amino acids. Germline CDR1 SGHDT, CDR2 YYEEEE. V shed 3 bases and J shed 9 bases, with 19 bases lying between them. For the CDR3, the DNA is TGTGCCAGCAGCTCCGGGGACTGGGATGGGATTGAGCAGTTCTTC. It yields the protein CASSSGDWDGIEQFF.

V usage is TRBV9 and J usage is TRBJ1-2; 7 bases fit TRBD1. Germline V CDR1 and CDR2: SGDLS, YYNGEE. Trimming took 1 base from V and 5 from J; bases not matched to a gene: 8. The CDR3 has 15 amino acids. In DNA, the CDR3 is TGTGCCAGCAGCGTAAGTGACAGGGCCCCTTATGGCTACACCTTC. Translated, it gives CASSVSDRAPYGYTF.

V gene TRBV19 combines with J gene TRBJ2-4; D may be TRBD1 (6 bases). The germline gives CDR1 LNHDA, CDR2 SQIVND (reference sequence). The CDR3 spans 14 residues. Trimming shortened V by 6 bases and J by 5 bases, and 14 bases separated the two germline ends. The CDR3 protein is CASRTRDKENIQYF. DNA of the CDR3: TGTGCCAGTAGGACAAGGGACAAGGAAAACATTCAGTACTTC.

This chain uses TRBV6-5 with TRBJ2-7, with D unclear. Trimming pared 7 bases from V and 6 bases from J, leaving 16 bases between. CDR3 size: 13 residues. The germline V gene encodes CDR1 MNHEY and CDR2 SVGAGI. The DNA of the CDR3 is TGTGCCAGCACCCGTCACGGAGTCCTCGAGCAGTACGTC. This gives the protein CASTRHGVLEQYV.

This clone was seen more than once but under ten times. The chain has TRBV6-6 and TRBJ2-1, with D possibly matching TRBD2 (8 bases). The CDR3 length is 14 residues. Trimming pared 6 bases from V and 9 bases from J, leaving 18 bases between. In germline, CDR1 is MNHNY, CDR2 SVGAGI (reference sequence). The DNA of the CDR3 is TGTGCCAGCAGATTGAGCGGGAGACAGGGTGAGCAGTTCTTC. Translated: CASRLSGRQGEQFF.

The chain recombines TRBV13 with TRBJ1-2; possibly TRBD1 for D (5 bases). This CDR3 is 12 amino acids long. Germline values: CDR1 PRHDT, CDR2 FYEKMQ (reference sequence). V dropped 5 bases and J dropped 4 bases, with 8 bases sitting between them. The CDR3 loop is CASSAQGYGYTF. CDR3 DNA sequence: TGTGCCAGCAGCGCGCAGGGCTATGGCTACACCTTC.

The V call is TRBV19, the J call TRBJ2-1; 13 nucleotides align to TRBD2. J gave up 6 bases and V 4 bases, and 3 bases lay outside the gene matches. Looked up from germline, CDR1 is LNHDA and CDR2 is SQIVND (reference sequence). The CDR3 length is 15 residues. For the CDR3, the DNA is TGTGCCAGTAGTACCAGGACTAGCGGGAGCAATGAGCAGTTCTTC. This sequence encodes CASSTRTSGSNEQFF.

The rearrangement links TRBV13 to TRBJ1-4; 11 bases agree with TRBD1. The germline V gene has CDR1 PRHDT and CDR2 FYEKMQ (reference sequence). Unmatched junction bases numbered 7, after V lost 5 bases and J lost 8 bases. There are 15 residues in the CDR3. CDR3: CASSPRTGGREKLFF. CDR3 in DNA: TGTGCCAGCAGCCCTCGGACAGGGGGCCGAGAAAAACTGTTTTTT.

On this clone itself: The same CDR3 is also encoded by other DNA sequences in this sample. The chain combines TRBV15 with TRBJ2-5, with 7 nucleotides matching TRBD1. Germline CDR1 reads LNHNV; CDR2 reads YYDKDF (reference sequence). This CDR3 contains 13 residues. The J segment lost 2 bases and the V segment lost 3 bases, leaving 0 bases of the junction unmatched. In nucleotides, the CDR3 is TGTGCCACCAGCAGGGGACAGCAAGAGACCCAGTACTTC. This encodes CATSRGQQETQYF.

The rearrangement joins TRBV7-9 to TRBJ2-7; 13 bases align to TRBD2. V lost 5 bases, J lost 0 bases, and 13 bases stayed unmatched. Germline CDR1 and CDR2: SEHNR and FQNEAQ (reference sequence). The CDR3 runs to 19 residues. The DNA of the CDR3 is TGTGCCAGCAGCCCTAGACTAGCGGGAGGTCACGAGGTCTCCTACGAGCAGTACGTC. Translating it yields CASSPRLAGGHEVSYEQYV.

This chain uses TRBV6-2 or TRBV6-3 with TRBJ1-5; D might be TRBD1 (5 bases). This CDR3 has 15 residues. The V and J ends lost 2 bases and 4 bases respectively, with 12 bases between them. Germline values: CDR1 MNHEY, CDR2 SVGEGT. CDR3 in amino acids: CASSYIAGPNQPQHF. In nucleotides, the CDR3 is TGTGCCAGCAGTTACATTGCAGGGCCTAATCAGCCCCAGCATTTT.

This chain joins TRBV6-2 or TRBV6-3 and TRBJ2-7; TRBD2 is a possible D gene (6 bases). This CDR3 is built from 15 residues. V was pared by 2 bases and J by 5 bases, with 16 bases between. The germline gives CDR1 MNHEY, CDR2 SVGEGT. CDR3 region: CASSYLGSGVNEQYV. The CDR3 nucleotides read TGTGCCAGCAGTTACCTAGGGTCGGGAGTAAACGAGCAGTACGTC.

Worth noting for this clone: The sample has other DNA sequences that encode this CDR3 too. The chain has TRBV9 and TRBJ1-5; the D gene is possibly TRBD1 (5 bases). Germline V lookup: CDR1 SGDLS, CDR2 YYNGEE. The CDR3 is 14 amino acids. Trimming took off 2 bases at V and 1 base at J, with 7 bases between the two ends. The CDR3 loop reads CASSVSGSNQPQHF. DNA for the CDR3: TGTGCCAGCAGCGTGTCAGGGAGCAATCAGCCCCAGCATTTT.

The chain carries TRBV7-2 and TRBJ2-3, with TRBD2 matching over 14 bases. CDR1 and CDR2 (germline): SGHTA, FQGNSA. The V segment lost 5 bases and the J segment 0 bases; nucleotides outside the gene matches: 7. This CDR3 is built from 18 residues. CDR3 in amino acids: CASSRLAGGTLSTDTQYF. The CDR3 nucleotides read TGTGCCAGCAGCAGACTAGCGGGAGGGACATTGAGCACAGATACGCAGTATTTT.

This clone appeared once. The genes are TRBV9 and TRBJ1-2, with D hard to call. CDR1 and CDR2 (germline): SGDLS, YYNGEE. The V end was cut by 0 bases, the J end by 6 bases, with 18 bases between. The CDR3 has 16 amino acids. CDR3: CASSVAPRVPSDGYTF. The CDR3 DNA is TGTGCCAGCAGCGTAGCTCCACGCGTACCTTCCGATGGCTACACCTTC.

The genes are TRBV3-1 (or the pseudogene TRBV3-2) and TRBJ2-5, with 8 bases fitting TRBD1. V lost 5 bases and J lost 0; bases outside the gene matches: 5. This CDR3 has 15 amino acids. Germline loops: CDR1 LGHDT, CDR2 YNNKEL (reference sequence). CDR3 protein: CASSASDRDQETQYF. CDR3 coding DNA: TGTGCCAGCAGCGCCTCGGACAGGGACCAAGAGACCCAGTACTTC.

With regard to this clone: Other DNA sequences of this sample code for an identical CDR3. The rearrangement uses TRBV20-1 and TRBJ1-1; D remains unclear. Trimming cost V 3 bases and J 1 base, with 3 bases left between them. This CDR3 has 11 amino acids. The V gene's germline CDR1 is DFQATT and CDR2 SNEGSKA (reference sequence). The CDR3 here is CSASKNTEAFF. In DNA form, the CDR3 reads TGCAGTGCTAGCAAGAACACTGAAGCTTTCTTT.

The chain is built from TRBV5-6 and TRBJ2-3; 7 bases fit TRBD2. CDR1 SGHDT and CDR2 YYEEEE come from the germline V gene. This CDR3 is 17 amino acids long. The junction had 14 bases not matched to a gene; V was cut back by 7 bases and J by 0 bases. The CDR3 protein is CASQPGLAESSTDTQYF. The CDR3 DNA reads as TGTGCCAGCCAACCGGGCCTAGCGGAAAGCAGCACAGATACGCAGTATTTT.

In DNA, the CDR3 is TGCGCCAGCAGCCCTGGGACAGGCAACTATGGCTACACCTTC. It codes for CASSPGTGNYGYTF. This chain links TRBV4-3 with TRBJ1-2; 8 nucleotides line up with TRBD1. The germline CDR1 and CDR2 sequences are LGHNA and YSLEER. The ends lost 4 bases at V and 2 bases at J; junction bases unmatched: 3. The CDR3 extends over 14 amino acids.

This clone was counted a single time. V usage is TRBV10-1 and J usage is TRBJ1-1; D uncertain. The V gene's germline CDR1 is WNHNN and CDR2 SYGVQD (reference sequence). The CDR3 contains 13 residues. Trimming cost V 5 bases and J 0 bases, with 7 bases left between them. The CDR3 here is CASSQELNTEAFF. The CDR3 region has the DNA TGCGCCAGCAGTCAAGAGTTGAACACTGAAGCTTTCTTT.

J is TRBJ2-7 and V is TRBV2, with 10 bases that match TRBD2. Germline trimming cut 6 bases from V and 3 bases from J; bases unmatched to any gene: 5. The CDR3 runs 14 residues. CDR1 and CDR2 (germline): SNHLY, FYNNEI. In DNA, the CDR3 is TGTGCCAGCAGGGACAGCGGGAGGGGCTACGAGCAGTACGTC. This encodes CASRDSGRGYEQYV.

The rearrangement links TRBV3-1 (or the pseudogene TRBV3-2) to TRBJ2-1, with 8 bases identical to TRBD2. V lost 6 bases to trimming and J lost 7 bases; unmatched junction nucleotides: 8. The CDR3 length is 14 residues. Germline loops: CDR1 LGHDT, CDR2 YNNKEL (reference sequence). DNA for the CDR3: TGTGCCAGCAGTCCGGGAGGGACCATAAATGAGCAGTTCTTC. Amino acid sequence: CASSPGGTINEQFF.

This clone was detected once. The chain uses TRBV7-2 and TRBJ2-3; TRBD1 might be the D (6 bases). The germline V and J ends were trimmed by 2 bases and 0 bases, with 12 bases remaining between them. The germline CDR1 and CDR2 sequences are SGHTA and FQGNSA. The CDR3 spans 16 residues. CDR3 coding DNA: TGTGCCAGCAGCTTACGGGGCAGGGGTAGCACAGATACGCAGTATTTT. This translates into CASSLRGRGSTDTQYF.

The J gene is TRBJ1-5, the V gene TRBV6-5, with unresolved D. This CDR3 spans 14 amino acids. Per the germline V gene, CDR1 is MNHEY and CDR2 is SVGAGI. The V end was cut by 2 bases, the J end by 3 bases, with 8 bases between. CDR3 in amino acids: CASSYGRNNQPQHF. The CDR3 nucleotides are TGTGCCAGCAGTTACGGCAGGAACAATCAGCCCCAGCATTTT.

This chain links TRBV11-2 with TRBJ2-5; tentatively, D is TRBD2 (5 bases). The CDR3 contains 14 residues. Per germline, CDR1 SGHAT and CDR2 FQNNGV. V was pared by 5 bases and J by 5 bases, with 15 bases between. CDR3 nucleotide sequence: TGTGCCAGCAGCAGCACAATAGCGAAGGAGACCCAGTACTTC. Encoded protein: CASSSTIAKETQYF.